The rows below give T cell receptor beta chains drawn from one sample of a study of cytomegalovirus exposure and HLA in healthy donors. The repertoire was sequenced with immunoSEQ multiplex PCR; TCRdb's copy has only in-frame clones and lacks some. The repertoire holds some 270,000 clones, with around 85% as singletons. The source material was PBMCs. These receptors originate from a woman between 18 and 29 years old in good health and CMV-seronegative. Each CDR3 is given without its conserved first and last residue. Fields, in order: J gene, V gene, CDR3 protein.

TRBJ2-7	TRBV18	ASSPGGVRTEQY
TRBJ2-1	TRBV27	ASSWGVSYNEQF
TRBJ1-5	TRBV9	ASSVEGGNQPQH
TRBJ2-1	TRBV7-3	ASSPQGNEQF
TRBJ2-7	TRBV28	ASRLMGQGINEQY
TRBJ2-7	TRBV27	ASSLLPSGLAVYEQY
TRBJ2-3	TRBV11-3	ASSSRGAPTDTQY
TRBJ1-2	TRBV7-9	ASSPRGGGRNYGYT
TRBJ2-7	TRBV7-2	ASSARRDLSSYEQY
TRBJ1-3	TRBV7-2	ASSLRPPGNSGNTIY
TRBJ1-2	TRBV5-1	ASSLGGANYGYT
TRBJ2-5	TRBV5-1	ASSLTGGLGETQY
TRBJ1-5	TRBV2	ASRDRSTYQPQH
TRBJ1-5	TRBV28	ASSFVQGDNQPQH
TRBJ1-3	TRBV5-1	ASSNSSGNTIY
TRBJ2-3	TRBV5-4	VSSLAVDTQY
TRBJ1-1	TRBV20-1	SATGDTEAF
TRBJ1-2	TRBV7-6	ASSLGSDREYGYT
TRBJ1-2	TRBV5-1	ASSLVSPSQGWNYGYT
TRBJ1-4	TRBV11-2	ASSLVTGSNEKLF
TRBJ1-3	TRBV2	ASSERVRSGNTIY
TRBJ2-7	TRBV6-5	ASILKKRNYEQY
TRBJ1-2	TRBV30	AWRGGGKYGYT
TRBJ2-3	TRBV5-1	ASSFGGTGTTSTDTQY
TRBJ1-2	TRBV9	ASSVGPGNYGYT
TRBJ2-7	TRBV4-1	ASSPLLTELYEQY
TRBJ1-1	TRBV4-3	ASSQEVILGTVYTEAF
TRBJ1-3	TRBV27	ASSWTSSGNTIY
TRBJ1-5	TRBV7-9	ASSQGQALVNQPQH
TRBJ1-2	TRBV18	ASSPVPGQGSTGYGYT
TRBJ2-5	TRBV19	ASSTGGQETQY
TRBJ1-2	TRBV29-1	SVEEANLYGYT
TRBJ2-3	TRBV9	ASSAGGQHTDTQY
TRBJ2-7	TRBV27	ASSQTRASSYEQY
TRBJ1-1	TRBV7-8	ALGKVNTEAF
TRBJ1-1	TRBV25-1	ASSGRSNTEAF
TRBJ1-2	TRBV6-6	ASGSGGARGYT
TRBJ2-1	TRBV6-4	ASSDGLAGDEQF
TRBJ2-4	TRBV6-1	ASSEVGGHD
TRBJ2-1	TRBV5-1	ASSLAGTSGSRTNEQF
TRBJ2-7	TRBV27	ASSSRGQGYEQY
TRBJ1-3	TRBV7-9	ASSGRTGSGNTIY
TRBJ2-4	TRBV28	ASSPDPGVYIQY
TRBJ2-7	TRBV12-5	ASGNTGGGSYEQY
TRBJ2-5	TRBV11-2	ASSLGGTLQETQY
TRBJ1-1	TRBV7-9	ASSLSQGNTEAF
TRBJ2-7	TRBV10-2	ASRETSASLEQY
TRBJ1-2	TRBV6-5	ASRSGGLNYGYT